These 30 T cell receptor beta chains share one sample of origin, sequenced in a study of blood T cell repertoires in COVID-19. Sequencing was performed with immunoSEQ multiplex PCR; in TCRdb, only in-frame clones are kept and a portion is missing. The profile shows 90,000 or so clones, 75% to 90% of them singletons. The sample taken for sequencing was peripheral blood. These receptors were taken from a man in his 60s with COVID-19, enrolled during active disease.

The rearrangement uses TRBV6-1 and TRBJ1-1; possible D gene TRBD1, 5 bases. CDR1 and CDR2 (germline): MNHNS, SASEGT. Trimming left V 2 bases short and J 4 bases short, with 11 bases between. CDR3 length: 14 residues. DNA for the CDR3: TGTGCCAGCAGTGAAAACAGGATGTCCACTGAAGCTTTCTTT. This gives the protein CASSENRMSTEAFF.

The chain links TRBV4-2 to TRBJ1-6; D unresolved. This CDR3 is 12 amino acids long. V gave up 6 bases and J gave up 8 bases, with 8 bases separating them. Germline-derived CDR1 and CDR2 are LGHNA and YNFKEQ. The CDR3, as DNA: TGTGCCAGCAGGTCGGGTGATTCACCCCTCCACTTT. Its protein is CASRSGDSPLHF.

Written as DNA, the CDR3 is TGTGCCAGCAGCCCGGGACTTCATACTAACTATGGCTACACCTTC. Its protein is CASSPGLHTNYGYTF. The chain is built from TRBV5-5 and TRBJ1-2, with a possible D match to TRBD1 (5 bases). Trimming took off 4 bases at V and 0 bases at J, with 13 bases between the two ends. The CDR3 covers 15 residues. Germline CDR1 and CDR2: SGHKS and YYEKEE (reference sequence).

The CDR3 region is CASSTRGSGRAVGELFF. For the CDR3, the DNA is TGTGCCAGCAGTACCCGAGGTAGCGGGAGGGCGGTCGGGGAGCTGTTTTTT. This chain uses TRBV28 with TRBJ2-2, with 11 bases fitting TRBD2. Per the germline V gene, CDR1 is MDHEN and CDR2 is SYDVKM. The CDR3 covers 17 residues. V trimming: 5 bases; J trimming: 7 bases; junction bases outside the gene matches: 12.

This clone was recorded only once. This rearrangement joins TRBV30 to TRBJ1-6; D remains ambiguous. Germline CDR1 reads GTSNPN; CDR2 reads SVGIG (reference sequence). V dropped 3 bases and J dropped 0 bases, with 3 bases sitting between them. CDR3 length: 13 residues. CDR3 nucleotide sequence: TGTGCCTGGAGCCTCTCCTATAATTCACCCCTCCACTTT. Its protein product is CAWSLSYNSPLHF. The full variable domain, completed using reference TRBV30 and TRBJ1-6, is SQTIHQWPATLVQPVGSPLSLECTVEGTSNPNLYWYRQAAGRGLQLLFYSVGIGQISSEVPQNLSASRPQDRQFILSSKKLLLSDSGFYLCAWSLSYNSPLHFGNGTRLTVT.

The chain uses TRBV3-1 (or the pseudogene TRBV3-2) and TRBJ2-1; 8 bases match TRBD2. The CDR3 is 15 amino acids. Losses at the gene ends were 1 base for V and 5 bases for J; bases not matched to a gene: 4. CDR1 and CDR2 from the germline V gene are LGHDT and YNNKEL (reference sequence). CDR3 DNA: TGTGCCAGCAGCCAAGCGGGAGGGGAGGACAATGAGCAGTTCTTC. It is translated as CASSQAGGEDNEQFF.

This clone was detected only once. The V and J genes are TRBV1 and TRBJ1-2; TRBD1, the table's D call, lacks a check against the DNA. TRBV1 is assigned pseudogene status. The CDR3 is 16 residues long. The CDR3 protein is CTSSQARLTGDYGYTF. The CDR3 DNA sequence: TGCACCAGCAGCCAAGCCCGGTTAACAGGGGACTATGGCTACACCTTC.

The gene calls are TRBV24-1 and TRBJ1-1, with 8 bases aligning to TRBD1. V trimming: 2 bases; J trimming: 1 base; junction bases outside the gene matches: 5. This CDR3 is built from 16 residues. CDR1 is KGHDR, CDR2 SFDVKD, per germline. This chain's CDR3 is CATSDSEDRENTEAFF. The DNA of the CDR3 is TGTGCCACCAGTGATTCAGAGGACAGGGAGAACACTGAAGCTTTCTTT.

CDR3 sequence reads: CASSFWREGPGELFF. For the CDR3, the DNA is TGTGCCAGCAGCTTTTGGCGGGAGGGCCCCGGGGAGCTGTTTTTT. The chain recombines TRBV7-6 with TRBJ2-2; 9 bases are shared with TRBD2. The CDR3 contains 15 residues. V was clipped by 3 bases and J by 6 bases; unmatched bases: 5. Germline V CDR1 and CDR2: SGHVS, FNYEAQ.

This sequence joins TRBV10-3 and TRBJ2-1; 14 bases map to TRBD2. This CDR3 spans 14 amino acids. The germline V gene encodes CDR1 ENHRY and CDR2 SYGVKD. V trimming: 6 bases; J trimming: 8 bases; junction bases outside the gene matches: 3. The CDR3 DNA reads as TGTGCCATCAGGGGACTAGCGGGAGTCCATGAGCAGTTCTTC. This codes for CAIRGLAGVHEQFF.

The gene calls are TRBV5-1 and TRBJ2-1; 8 positions match TRBD2. The CDR3 loop spans 14 amino acids. After removal of 4 bases from V and 6 bases from J, the junction contained 6 bases not matched to a gene. Per germline, CDR1 SGHRS and CDR2 YFSETQ. CDR3 sequence reads: CASSLEREFNEQFF. CDR3 coding DNA: TGCGCCAGCAGCCTGGAGCGGGAGTTCAATGAGCAGTTCTTC.

The J gene is TRBJ2-5, the V gene TRBV24-1; 8 positions match TRBD1. Germline V gene sequence: CDR1 KGHDR, CDR2 SFDVKD. The CDR3 runs to 15 residues. J was trimmed by 4 bases and V by 3 bases; bases with no gene match: 6. Here the CDR3 DNA reads TGTGCCACCAGTGATGCTCAGGGGGCCATAGAGACCCAGTACTTC. This sequence encodes CATSDAQGAIETQYF.

About this clone itself: In the same sample, other DNA sequences code for this CDR3. The J gene is TRBJ2-1, the V gene TRBV9; TRBD2 matches at 11 bases. The CDR3 runs 15 residues. Looked up from germline, CDR1 is SGDLS and CDR2 is YYNGEE. Trimming removed 0 bases from V and 6 bases from J; junction bases left unmatched: 2. The chain's CDR3 is CASSVDGTSGNEQFF. The CDR3 DNA reads as TGTGCCAGCAGCGTAGATGGGACTAGCGGCAATGAGCAGTTCTTC.

This clone occurred once. V is TRBV28 and J is TRBJ2-1; 16 nucleotides line up with TRBD2. Trimming cost V 4 bases and J 10 bases; bases outside gene matches: 7. The CDR3 consists of 16 residues. From germline, CDR1 is MDHEN and CDR2 SYDVKM. CDR3 residues: CASSSLPGLAGGEQFF. DNA for the CDR3: TGTGCCAGCAGTTCACTGCCGGGACTAGCGGGAGGGGAGCAGTTCTTC.

The gene calls are TRBV30 and TRBJ1-2, with unresolved D. CDR1 is GTSNPN, CDR2 SVGIG, per germline (reference sequence). This CDR3 is built from 14 residues. Trimming took off 6 bases at V and 1 base at J, with 15 bases between the two ends. CDR3 sequence reads: CACPRGVGNYGYTF. The CDR3 nucleotides read TGTGCCTGCCCCCGCGGGGTCGGTAACTATGGCTACACCTTC.

This clone was seen once. The V gene is TRBV2, the J gene TRBJ2-7; TRBD2 matches at 14 bases. Trimming cost V 8 bases and J 2 bases; bases outside gene matches: 8. Germline V lookup: CDR1 SNHLY, CDR2 FYNNEI. The CDR3 totals 16 residues. This CDR3 reads CASFGTSGSRAYEQYF. CDR3 DNA: TGTGCCAGCTTCGGGACTAGCGGGAGTCGGGCCTACGAGCAGTACTTC.

CDR3: CASSMGVWTGANYGYTF. CDR3 in DNA: TGTGCCAGTAGCATGGGGGTATGGACAGGGGCTAACTATGGCTACACCTTC. The rearrangement links TRBV19 to TRBJ1-2; 9 bases are shared with TRBD1. This CDR3 region has 17 residues. Per the germline V gene, CDR1 is LNHDA and CDR2 is SQIVND (reference sequence). V trimming: 6 bases; J trimming: 0 bases; junction bases outside the gene matches: 11.

This clone was observed once. The chain carries TRBV24-1 and TRBJ1-1; the match to TRBD1 covers 8 bases. CDR3 length: 13 residues. The germline V gene has CDR1 KGHDR and CDR2 SFDVKD. The V segment lost 10 bases and the J segment 5 bases; nucleotides outside the gene matches: 8. This CDR3 reads CATRQGRNTEAFF. CDR3 nucleotides: TGTGCCACAAGACAGGGGAGGAATACTGAAGCTTTCTTT.

This rearrangement joins TRBV27 to TRBJ2-7; 9 bases align to TRBD1. This CDR3 comprises 14 residues. Germline assignment: CDR1 MNHEY and CDR2 SMNVEV (reference sequence). V was clipped by 6 bases and J by 0 bases; unmatched bases: 3. The CDR3: CASRGTGSSYEQYF. Written as DNA, the CDR3 is TGTGCCAGCAGGGGGACAGGGAGCTCCTACGAGCAGTACTTC.

The chain employs TRBV30 and TRBJ1-1; D gene uncertain. Trimming stripped 4 bases from V and 4 bases from J, with 13 bases between. The CDR3 spans 13 residues. Germline CDR1 GTSNPN, CDR2 SVGIG (reference sequence). CDR3 protein: CAWIPGVGTEAFF. The DNA for the CDR3 is TGTGCCTGGATTCCAGGCGTGGGCACTGAAGCTTTCTTT.

The chain employs TRBV9 and TRBJ2-3, with TRBD2 identical over 7 bases. CDR3 length equals 15 residues. Per germline, CDR1 SGDLS and CDR2 YYNGEE. V trimming: 0 bases; J trimming: 6 bases; junction bases outside the gene matches: 7. For the CDR3, the DNA is TGTGCCAGCAGCGTAGCTACCACTAGCGTTGATACGCAGTATTTT. Translating it yields CASSVATTSVDTQYF.

The V and J genes are TRBV5-8 and TRBJ1-5; 10 nucleotides align to TRBD1. This CDR3 spans 15 amino acids. The V and J ends lost 4 bases and 5 bases, in that order; junction bases with no gene match: 6. Germline lookup yields CDR1 SGHTS and CDR2 YDEGEE. CDR3 bases: TGTGCCAGCAGCCGCCGGGACAGGGGCTATCAGCCCCAGCATTTT. Encoded protein: CASSRRDRGYQPQHF.

The V gene is TRBV18, the J gene TRBJ1-2, with 12 bases aligning to TRBD1. In germline, CDR1 is KGHSH, CDR2 LQKENI. This CDR3 is built from 15 residues. V lost 6 bases and J lost 3; bases outside the gene matches: 5. The CDR3 spells CASSPGTGGHYGYTF. The CDR3 nucleotides are TGTGCCAGCTCCCCCGGGACAGGGGGCCACTATGGCTACACCTTC.

The chain links TRBV27 to TRBJ1-5; D gene unclear. V was shortened by 2 bases and J by 0 bases, with 8 bases between the two germline ends. The germline gives CDR1 MNHEY, CDR2 SMNVEV (reference sequence). The CDR3 spans 15 residues. CDR3 sequence (DNA): TGTGCCAGCAGTTTAAGAGCTTATAGCAATCAGCCCCAGCATTTT. Protein product: CASSLRAYSNQPQHF.

This chain links TRBV11-2 with TRBJ2-1; D uncertain. V was trimmed by 1 base and J by 5 bases, leaving 6 bases between them. The CDR3 is 13 residues long. Germline V CDR1 and CDR2: SGHAT, FQNNGV. The CDR3 sequence is CASSLGSNNEQFF. The DNA for the CDR3 is TGTGCCAGCAGCTTAGGAAGCAACAATGAGCAGTTCTTC.

The chain is built from TRBV24-1 and TRBJ2-7; TRBD1 is a possible D gene (6 bases). Germline CDR1 and CDR2: KGHDR and SFDVKD. This CDR3 comprises 16 residues. The V gene lost 5 bases and the J gene lost 3 bases, with 19 bases spanning the gap. The CDR3: CATSGTQGTGYYEQYF. In DNA form, the CDR3 reads TGTGCCACCAGTGGGACACAGGGAACCGGCTACTACGAGCAGTACTTC.

The chain couples TRBV5-1 to TRBJ2-2; 7 positions agree with TRBD1. The CDR3 has 15 residues. J lost 4 bases, V lost 2 bases, and 5 bases had no gene match. CDR1 and CDR2 (germline): SGHRS, YFSETQ. This chain's CDR3 is CASSFTGAVTGELFF. The CDR3 region has the DNA TGCGCCAGCAGCTTTACAGGGGCAGTCACCGGGGAGCTGTTTTTT.

Regarding this clone: Other DNA sequences from this sample encode an identical CDR3 as well. The rearrangement uses TRBV5-1 and TRBJ1-2, with D uncertain. Germline values: CDR1 SGHRS, CDR2 YFSETQ. There are 13 residues in the CDR3. The V and J ends lost 0 bases and 1 base respectively, with 4 bases between them. CDR3 loop: CASSLDSNYGYTF. DNA for the CDR3: TGCGCCAGCAGCTTGGACAGTAACTATGGCTACACCTTC. The full variable domain, in which reference TRBV5-1 and TRBJ1-2 provide the parts outside the CDR3, is KAGVTQTPRYLIKTRGQQVTLSCSPISGHRSVSWYQQTPGQGLQFLFEYFSETQRNKGNFPGRFSGRQFSNSRSEMNVSTLELGDSALYLCASSLDSNYGYTFGSGTRLTVV.

This clone is a singleton in its sample. The rearrangement joins TRBV19 to TRBJ1-4; possibly TRBD1 for D (5 bases). Germline lookup yields CDR1 LNHDA and CDR2 SQIVND (reference sequence). The CDR3 sequence is 14 residues long. Trimming took off 6 bases at V and 0 bases at J, with 8 bases between the two ends. CDR3 region: CASSLTATNEKLFF. The CDR3 coding sequence is TGTGCCAGTAGCCTGACAGCAACTAATGAAAAACTGTTTTTT.

The chain employs TRBV11-3 and TRBJ2-5, with a tentative D call TRBD1 (6 bases). V was pared by 5 bases and J by 3 bases, with 13 bases between. This CDR3 contains 14 residues. Germline V gene lookup returns CDR1 SGHNT and CDR2 YENEEA. The CDR3 DNA reads as TGTGCCAGCAGCCGTGACAGGAACGAAGAGACCCAGTACTTC. It specifies CASSRDRNEETQYF.